These 30 T cell receptor beta chains were sequenced from one sample in a study of CD8 T cells in ankylosing spondylitis. Their antigens remain unidentified. From the 5' RACE reads, TCRdb called clonotypes with MiXCR, one entry per CDR3 protein. The sample contains 200,000 to 250,000 distinct CDR3 sequences, 6% to 8% of which appear only once. Study observations and caveats: A TCR beta motif of 7 to 9 highly homologous variants seemed to mark ankylosing spondylitis blood.

Material: blood, either unsorted or a sorted T cell fraction (not recorded which). The receptors originated from a male donor with ankylosing spondylitis.

This clonotype was seen ten or more times. The rearrangement uses TRBV29-1 and TRBJ1-1; the D is unclear. Trimming shortened V by 6 bases and J by 0 bases, and 14 bases separated the two germline ends. Germline CDR1 SQVTM, CDR2 ANQGSEA. This CDR3 spans 14 amino acids. The chain's CDR3 is CSVSGVWMNTEAFF. CDR3 DNA sequence: TGCAGCGTCTCCGGAGTATGGATGAACACTGAAGCTTTCTTT.

In this sample, this clonotype turned up many times. This chain links TRBV27 with TRBJ2-7; 8 bases map to TRBD2. V lost 6 bases, J lost 6 bases, and 10 bases stayed unmatched. The CDR3 is 14 amino acids. CDR1 MNHEY and CDR2 SMNVEV come from the germline V gene (reference sequence). The CDR3 loop is CASSLGTRAGEQYF. CDR3 nucleotides: TGTGCCAGCAGCCTAGGGACTAGGGCTGGCGAGCAGTACTTC.

This clonotype occurred many times. V is TRBV20-1 and J is TRBJ2-1, with D possibly called TRBD1 or TRBD2 (5 bases each). CDR3 length equals 14 residues. Germline loops: CDR1 DFQATT, CDR2 SNEGSKA (reference sequence). Between the trimmed V and J ends, which lost 1 base and 2 bases, there was a span of 9 bases. CDR3 coding DNA: TGCAGTGCTAGAGGGGGGAAGGCCTACAATGAGCAGTTCTTC. It translates to CSARGGKAYNEQFF.

Notes on this clonotype: A much larger clone lies one base from this, so it may be a read error. The chain recombines TRBV7-9 with TRBJ1-2, with 7 bases fitting TRBD1. CDR1 SEHNR and CDR2 FQNEAQ come from the germline V gene (reference sequence). The CDR3 covers 14 residues. The CDR3 region has the DNA TGTGCCAGCGGCTTAGCGGACAGGAGATATGGCTACACCTTC. This encodes CASGLADRRYGYTF.

This clonotype came up many times. The V call is TRBV3-1, the J call TRBJ2-6, with D uncertain. This CDR3 region has 16 residues. Germline values: CDR1 LGHDT, CDR2 YNNKEL (reference sequence). Trimming pared 4 bases from V and 0 bases from J, leaving 10 bases between. The CDR3 bases are TGTGCCAGCAGCCCGGCTCACAGCTCTGGGGCCAACGTCCTGACTTTC. This translates into CASSPAHSSGANVLTF.

The chain recombines TRBV4-3 with TRBJ2-7, with 10 bases fitting TRBD1. The V gene end was trimmed by 2 bases and the J gene end by 4 bases; junction bases not matched to a gene: 2. The germline CDR1 and CDR2 sequences are LGHNA and YSLEER. The CDR3 length is 14 residues. The CDR3 DNA reads TGCGCCAGCAGCCAACGGACAGGGGGGTACGAGCAGTACTTC. It codes for CASSQRTGGYEQYF.

This clonotype showed up many times. The V call is TRBV7-9, the J call TRBJ2-1; the match to TRBD1 covers 8 bases. The CDR3 length is 15 residues. Germline trimming cut 5 bases from V and 6 bases from J; bases unmatched to any gene: 9. Germline values: CDR1 SEHNR, CDR2 FQNEAQ (reference sequence). In DNA, the CDR3 is TGTGCCAGCAGCACAGGACAGGGATTTTCCAATGAGCAGTTCTTC. Protein product: CASSTGQGFSNEQFF. Complete variable domain (other parts from reference TRBV7-9 and TRBJ2-1): DTGVSQNPRHKITKRGQNVTFRCDPISEHNRLYWYRQTLGQGPEFLTYFQNEAQLEKSRLLSDRFSAERPKGSFSTLEIQRTEQGDSAMYLCASSTGQGFSNEQFFGPGTRLTVL.

V and J are TRBV6-6 and TRBJ1-1; D remains unclear. V was shortened by 8 bases and J by 7 bases, with 8 bases between the two germline ends. Germline lookup yields CDR1 MNHNY and CDR2 SVGAGI (reference sequence). The CDR3 loop spans 10 amino acids. The DNA of the CDR3 is TGTGCCAGCTGGAGAGTTGAAGCTTTCTTT. It specifies CASWRVEAFF.

This clonotype came up many times. CDR3 in DNA: TGCAGTGCTAGAGGGACGGGGCTTGGCTACACCTTC. This encodes CSARGTGLGYTF. The chain links TRBV20-1 to TRBJ1-2; D is perhaps TRBD1 (5 bases). The CDR3 covers 12 residues. Trimming pared 1 base from V and 7 bases from J, leaving 10 bases between. CDR1 DFQATT and CDR2 SNEGSKA come from the germline V gene (reference sequence).

This clonotype was seen a handful of times. The chain joins TRBV5-7 to TRBJ1-2; no definite D call. TRBV5-7 is given ORF status, its function remaining uncertain. Trimming left V 4 bases short and J 1 base short, with 8 bases between. This CDR3 region has 13 residues. CDR3: CASSAGVNYGYTF. The CDR3 region has the DNA TGTGCCAGCAGCGCCGGAGTTAACTATGGCTACACCTTC.

In its sample, this clonotype was seen many times. The chain uses TRBV9 and TRBJ2-5; D assignment may be TRBD1 or TRBD2 (5 bases each). Germline assignment: CDR1 SGDLS and CDR2 YYNGEE. Trimming took 0 bases from V and 2 from J, leaving 8 bases between them. This CDR3 spans 14 amino acids. CDR3 sequence: CASSVGGGQETQYF. The CDR3 DNA reads as TGTGCCAGCAGCGTAGGTGGGGGTCAAGAGACCCAGTACTTC.

The table lists this clonotype with many counts. The chain combines TRBV19 with TRBJ2-1, with 12 bases aligning to TRBD2. CDR3 length: 16 amino acids. Germline V gene sequence: CDR1 LNHDA, CDR2 SQIVND (reference sequence). The V gene end was trimmed by 5 bases and the J gene end by 4 bases; junction bases not matched to a gene: 6. The CDR3 nucleotides read TGTGCCAGTAGTCCCTCGACTAGCGGGGGTTACAATGAGCAGTTCTTC. Its translation is CASSPSTSGGYNEQFF. The whole variable domain, remainder taken from reference TRBV19 and TRBJ2-1, is DGGITQSPKYLFRKEGQNVTLSCEQNLNHDAMYWYRQDPGQGLRLIYYSQIVNDFQKGDIAEGYSVSREKKESFPLTVTSAQKNPTAFYLCASSPSTSGGYNEQFFGPGTRLTVL.

This clonotype has a count of ten or more. The chain joins TRBV20-1 to TRBJ1-6; TRBD1 aligns across 11 bases. Germline V gene sequence: CDR1 DFQATT, CDR2 SNEGSKA (reference sequence). The CDR3 loop spans 16 amino acids. Trimming at V came to 3 bases and at J to 9 bases, leaving 10 bases not matched to a gene. For the CDR3, the DNA is TGCAGTGCTAGCCCCATCGGGACAGGGGGAGGTTCACCCCTCCACTTT. Amino acid sequence: CSASPIGTGGGSPLHF.

The J gene is TRBJ1-1, the V gene TRBV27; 7 nucleotides match TRBD1. Trimming removed 5 bases from V and 1 base from J; junction bases left unmatched: 7. Per the germline V gene, CDR1 is MNHEY and CDR2 is SMNVEV (reference sequence). CDR3 length: 15 amino acids. The CDR3 nucleotides read TGTGCCAGCAGTATACAGGGGCGAGGGAACACTGAAGCTTTCTTT. It codes for CASSIQGRGNTEAFF.

In this sample, this clonotype turned up many times. V gene TRBV12-3 or TRBV12-4 combines with J gene TRBJ2-1; D not certain. V gave up 6 bases and J gave up 7 bases, with 10 bases separating them. The CDR3 runs to 12 residues. The CDR3: CASSSPTNEQFF. CDR3 coding DNA: TGTGCCAGCAGCTCTCCTACTAATGAGCAGTTCTTC.

This clonotype was counted ten times or more. The chain uses TRBV28 and TRBJ2-1, with no clear D. The germline V gene has CDR1 MDHEN and CDR2 SYDVKM. The CDR3 is 15 amino acids. The ends were cut back, 4 bases at V and 3 bases at J, with 13 bases in the middle. The CDR3 DNA reads as TGTGCCAGCAGTTCTGTATACAGCGACTACAATGAGCAGTTCTTC. Translation: CASSSVYSDYNEQFF.

Ten or more counts support this clonotype. The V call is TRBV6-2 or TRBV6-3, the J call TRBJ1-2; D is perhaps TRBD1 (5 bases). This CDR3 has 16 amino acids. V lost 0 bases, J lost 2 bases, and 13 bases lay in between. CDR1 is MNHEY and CDR2 is SVGEGT in the germline V gene. The CDR3 nucleotides read TGTGCCAGCAGTTACTCGAAACGGGCAGGGAACTATGGCTACACCTTC. Its protein is CASSYSKRAGNYGYTF.

This clonotype was counted many times. The chain links TRBV4-3 to TRBJ2-4; D is uncertain. The germline V and J ends were trimmed by 0 bases and 7 bases, with 10 bases remaining between them. The CDR3 consists of 14 residues. Germline V CDR1 and CDR2: LGHNA, YSLEER. This chain's CDR3 is CASSQEAMLNIQYF. CDR3 sequence (DNA): TGCGCCAGCAGCCAAGAAGCCATGTTGAACATTCAGTACTTC.

This clonotype has a handful of counts. The chain combines TRBV28 with TRBJ2-3; 7 positions match TRBD1. This CDR3 has 17 amino acids. V was clipped by 5 bases and J by 1 base; unmatched bases: 12. CDR1 MDHEN and CDR2 SYDVKM come from the germline V gene. The CDR3 reads CASSLPLTGSRTDTQYF. In DNA form, the CDR3 reads TGTGCCAGCAGTCTACCGTTGACAGGGTCGCGCACAGATACGCAGTATTTT.

In this sample, this clonotype turned up many times. In DNA form, the CDR3 reads TGCGCCAGCAGCTGGTCGTTAGGGTGGCAGTTCTTC. This sequence encodes CASSWSLGWQFF. The chain has TRBV5-1 and TRBJ2-1; no firm D call. Germline values: CDR1 SGHRS, CDR2 YFSETQ. Trimming removed 3 bases at V and 12 bases at J, with 13 bases between. The CDR3 extends over 12 amino acids.

At least ten counts were recorded for this clonotype. The V gene is TRBV7-9, the J gene TRBJ2-3; D gene unclear. The V gene's germline CDR1 is SEHNR and CDR2 FQNEAQ (reference sequence). This CDR3 region has 16 residues. V was trimmed by 1 base and J by 2 bases, leaving 13 bases between them. CDR3: CASSLVLAADTDTQYF. The CDR3 DNA follows: TGTGCCAGCAGCTTAGTATTGGCGGCCGACACAGATACGCAGTATTTT.

This clonotype was observed many times. The chain employs TRBV4-3 and TRBJ1-1, with TRBD1 matching 7 bases. J gave up 1 base and V 4 bases, and 6 bases lay outside the gene matches. Germline values: CDR1 LGHNA, CDR2 YSLEER. This CDR3 contains 15 residues. The chain's CDR3 is CASSRLTGTNTEAFF. The CDR3 coding sequence is TGCGCCAGCAGCCGTCTGACAGGGACGAACACTGAAGCTTTCTTT.

Many counts were recorded for this clonotype. This chain joins TRBV28 and TRBJ1-4; weak D call: TRBD1 (6 bases). The V gene's germline CDR1 is MDHEN and CDR2 SYDVKM. Trimming left V 6 bases short and J 5 bases short, with 19 bases between. The CDR3 has 16 amino acids. CDR3 loop: CASRRITDSKNEKLFF. The CDR3 nucleotides read TGTGCCAGCAGGCGTATTACGGACAGTAAAAATGAAAAACTGTTTTTT.

This clonotype was recorded many times. Here the CDR3 reads CASSPGDMNSPLHF. The CDR3 DNA reads TGTGCCAGCAGCCCGGGAGACATGAATTCACCCCTCCACTTT. The chain carries TRBV27 and TRBJ1-6; D is uncertain. The germline gives CDR1 MNHEY, CDR2 SMNVEV (reference sequence). The CDR3 extends over 14 amino acids. The V end lost 6 bases, the J end lost 7 bases, and 13 bases lay between the germline ends.

This clonotype was recorded at least ten times. V is TRBV4-3 and J is TRBJ2-7, with TRBD2 as a possible D gene (6 bases). Trimming removed 8 bases from V and 0 bases from J, with 11 bases in between. The CDR3 is 13 amino acids. Germline CDR1 and CDR2: LGHNA and YSLEER. The CDR3 DNA reads as TGCGCCAGCGGGGACTCCGGCTCCTACGAGCAGTACTTC. It yields the protein CASGDSGSYEQYF.

The CDR3 coding sequence is TGCGCCAGCAGCCAAGAAAGGTTGGGGGTTCCCTACGAGCAGTACTTC. It translates to CASSQERLGVPYEQYF. This chain connects TRBV4-1 to TRBJ2-7, with D perhaps matching TRBD1 or TRBD2 (5 bases each). The CDR3 sequence is 16 residues long. Trimming removed 0 bases at V and 2 bases at J, with 14 bases between. Germline CDR1 and CDR2: MGHRA and YSYEKL.

The chain is built from TRBV7-9 and TRBJ1-2; D not resolved. V lost 5 bases to trimming and J lost 1 base, with 11 bases between them. This CDR3 has 14 amino acids. In germline, CDR1 is SEHNR, CDR2 FQNEAQ (reference sequence). CDR3 bases: TGTGCCAGCAGCACCCGGAACCTTAACTATGGCTACACCTTC. Encoded protein: CASSTRNLNYGYTF.

This clonotype was counted ten times or more. J is TRBJ2-2 and V is TRBV3-1; no definite D call. Trimming removed 1 base at V and 0 bases at J, with 12 bases between. Germline CDR1 LGHDT, CDR2 YNNKEL (reference sequence). This CDR3 has 17 amino acids. As DNA, the CDR3 is TGTGCCAGCAGCCAAGTTCTCAGGTTGACGAACACCGGGGAGCTGTTTTTT. It is translated as CASSQVLRLTNTGELFF.

The table lists this clonotype with many counts. The chain combines TRBV4-1 with TRBJ2-7; the match to TRBD2 covers 8 bases. The CDR3 is made up of 15 amino acids. With V trimmed by 0 bases and J by 7 bases, 8 bases remained unmatched. From germline, CDR1 is MGHRA and CDR2 YSYEKL. The chain's CDR3 is CASSQETRGGREQYF. The CDR3 bases are TGCGCCAGCAGCCAAGAGACCAGGGGCGGGAGGGAGCAGTACTTC.

This clonotype has ten or more counts. The genes are TRBV11-1 and TRBJ2-7; 9 bases line up with TRBD1. The CDR3 is 19 amino acids. The germline CDR1 and CDR2 sequences are SGHAT and FQDESV (reference sequence). V lost 0 bases, J lost 4 bases, and 16 bases stayed unmatched. The CDR3 nucleotides read TGTGCCAGCAGCTTAGCGAAGGACGGGGACAGGGCAGGGGCTTACGAGCAGTACTTC. The encoded protein is CASSLAKDGDRAGAYEQYF.